This note documents a single TCR beta chain sequence. As for time point: first of two pre-therapy site-matched biopsies roughly eight weeks apart. The same primary tumor site was biopsied both before and after PD-1 blockade. The data belong to a study of T cells in tumors after PD-1 blockade. Background on the study: Mean per tumor sample: around 26,000 templates (roughly 550-100,000), some 6,000 unique clonotypes.

Assay used: immunoSEQ multiplex PCR; TCRdb lists only in-frame clones, some missing. The table lists about 4,200 clones, around 67% of them singletons. The length of the CDR3 is 17 residues. The receptor was derived from a human donor with basal cell carcinoma. The specimen was tumor tissue, collected before anti-PD-1 treatment. The V gene is TRBV21-1, the J gene TRBJ2-5. TRBV21-1 is flagged as a pseudogene. CDR3 sequence (DNA): TGTGCCAGCAGCACCCCTAAAGGGATACAGTACCAAGAGACCCAGTACTTC. Amino acids: CASSTPKGIQYQETQYF.